One and the same sample provided the 3 T cell receptor beta chains below, sequenced in a study of technical replicates of blood from a handful of donors. Only in-frame clones appear in the TCRdb table, and some are missing; sequencing was by immunoSEQ multiplex PCR. The sample holds tens of thousands of clones; around nine tenths are singletons and the top ten take under 4.5%. The sequenced material came from PBMCs. The receptors originated from a human donor in good health. Some clones in this sample may be carry-over from other donors' samples.

The chain carries TRBV11-3 and TRBJ2-2; a possible D gene is TRBD1 (5 bases). The length of the CDR3 is 14 residues. The germline gives CDR1 SGHNT, CDR2 YENEEA. The germline V and J ends were trimmed by 6 bases and 4 bases, with 12 bases remaining between them. The CDR3 region has the DNA TGTGCCAGCAGTTGGGGCGACCCCACCGGGGAGCTGTTTTTT. It is translated as CASSWGDPTGELFF.

The chain joins TRBV6-1 to TRBJ2-7; 7 bases map to TRBD2. The CDR3 contains 15 residues. The germline V gene has CDR1 MNHNS and CDR2 SASEGT. The V segment lost 5 bases and the J segment 3 bases; nucleotides outside the gene matches: 10. The DNA for the CDR3 is TGTGCCAGCAGTAGGGAGGAGCTAGCGGACTACGAGCAGTACTTC. It encodes CASSREELADYEQYF.

The chain couples TRBV5-1 to TRBJ1-2, with TRBD1 matching over 7 bases. The CDR3 length is 13 residues. After removal of 2 bases from V and 6 bases from J, the junction contained 4 bases not matched to a gene. Germline assignment: CDR1 SGHRS and CDR2 YFSETQ. The CDR3 sequence: CASSFDRADGYTF. CDR3 nucleotide sequence: TGCGCCAGCAGCTTTGACAGGGCAGATGGCTACACCTTC. The whole variable domain, filled in from reference TRBV5-1 and TRBJ1-2, reads KAGVTQTPRYLIKTRGQQVTLSCSPISGHRSVSWYQQTPGQGLQFLFEYFSETQRNKGNFPGRFSGRQFSNSRSEMNVSTLELGDSALYLCASSFDRADGYTFGSGTRLTVV.